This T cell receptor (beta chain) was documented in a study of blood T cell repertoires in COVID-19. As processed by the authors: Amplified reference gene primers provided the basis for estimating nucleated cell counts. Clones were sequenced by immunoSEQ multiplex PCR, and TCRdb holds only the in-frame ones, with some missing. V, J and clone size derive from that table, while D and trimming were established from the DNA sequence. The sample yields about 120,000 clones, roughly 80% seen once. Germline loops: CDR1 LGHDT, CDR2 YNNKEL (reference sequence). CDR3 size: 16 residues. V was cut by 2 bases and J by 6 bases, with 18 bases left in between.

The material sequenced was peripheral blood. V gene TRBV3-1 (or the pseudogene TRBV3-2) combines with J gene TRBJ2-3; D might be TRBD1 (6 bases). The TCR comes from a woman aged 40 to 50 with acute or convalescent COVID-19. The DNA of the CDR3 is TGTGCCAGCAGCCAACCGGGACAAACCGCAGGGGATACGCAGTATTTT. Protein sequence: CASSQPGQTAGDTQYF.